Given below is one T cell receptor (beta chain) in context. This CDR3 is 15 amino acids long. Germline CDR1 SGHAT, CDR2 FQNNGV. V was pared by 6 bases and J by 0 bases, with 12 bases between. The data are from a study of blood T cell repertoires in COVID-19. About the study: Nucleic acid was either cDNA or gDNA, and it came from T cells, B-cell-depleted T cells, or PBMCs.

Per the original data handling: From reference gene primer amplification, estimates of nucleated cell counts were derived. Produced via immunoSEQ multiplex PCR; TCRdb's table is partial and in-frame only. V and J calls and clone size are as listed in that table; D and trimming were resolved from the DNA. Of roughly 73,000 clones in the sample, around nine tenths were seen once. This TCR was recovered from a man in his 70s with active or convalescent COVID-19. The chain combines TRBV11-2 with TRBJ1-3; no definite D call. Specimen: peripheral blood. Here the CDR3 DNA reads TGTGCCAGCAGTTTCCAGTCTTTCTCTGGAAACACCATATATTTT. Its translation is CASSFQSFSGNTIYF.